The next 17 T cell receptor beta chains were all read from a single sample in a study of Ad26.COV2.S vaccination and SARS-CoV-2 variants. Sequencing was performed with immunoSEQ multiplex PCR; in TCRdb, only in-frame clones are kept and a portion is missing. The table records about 350,000 clones, around 88% of them present only once. The treatment: roughly 20 received Ad26.COV2.S at low or high dose, single or two shots; 5 received placebo; per-sample allocation not given. After the first vaccine or placebo injection, samples were drawn on day 63. The specimen comprised peripheral blood, sampled in a trial of Ad26.COV2.S vaccine versus placebo. Source of these receptors: a person between 18 and 65 years old who received the Ad26.COV2.S COVID-19 vaccine or a placebo.

The genes are TRBV6-2 or TRBV6-3 and TRBJ1-4; 10 bases are a match to TRBD1. The CDR3 is 18 amino acids. The V segment lost 2 bases and the J segment 0 bases; nucleotides outside the gene matches: 6. Germline V gene data show CDR1 as MNHEY and CDR2 as SVGEGT. The DNA of the CDR3 is TGTGCCAGCAGTTACGCTCCCGGGACAGGGGCAACTAATGAAAAACTGTTTTTT. Translation: CASSYAPGTGATNEKLFF.

This rearrangement joins TRBV28 to TRBJ1-5; D possibly corresponds to TRBD1 (5 bases). V was cut by 5 bases and J by 3 bases, with 8 bases left in between. CDR3 length: 13 amino acids. The germline gives CDR1 MDHEN, CDR2 SYDVKM. The CDR3 DNA sequence: TGTGCCAGCAGTGACAGCTTCAATCAGCCCCAGCATTTT. Protein sequence: CASSDSFNQPQHF.

The chain joins TRBV28 to TRBJ1-2; D unclear. Deletions cut 8 bases from V and 0 bases from J, with 13 bases between. Germline lookup yields CDR1 MDHEN and CDR2 SYDVKM. The CDR3 is made up of 14 amino acids. The CDR3 nucleotides are TGTGCCAGCTTTAATCGGGCCGCTAACTATGGCTACACCTTC. This codes for CASFNRAANYGYTF.

This clone was observed a single time. The chain carries TRBV25-1 and TRBJ2-1; 10 bases map to TRBD2. CDR1 MGHDK and CDR2 SYGVNS come from the germline V gene. Germline trimming cut 4 bases from V and 3 bases from J; bases unmatched to any gene: 3. This CDR3 has 15 residues. The CDR3 region is CASSASGGLYNEQFF. CDR3 coding DNA: TGTGCCAGCAGTGCTAGCGGGGGCCTCTACAATGAGCAGTTCTTC.

The chain combines TRBV9 with TRBJ2-1, with 8 bases matching TRBD1. CDR1 and CDR2 (germline): SGDLS, YYNGEE. The V and J ends lost 4 bases and 3 bases, in that order; junction bases with no gene match: 12. This CDR3 contains 17 residues. The CDR3 DNA sequence: TGTGCCAGCAGCCCAAAGGCAGGGGGCATCGGCTACAATGAGCAGTTCTTC. This sequence encodes CASSPKAGGIGYNEQFF.

This clone has only one observation. The chain employs TRBV7-9 and TRBJ2-2; 9 bases are a match to TRBD1. The junction had 9 bases not matched to a gene; V was cut back by 2 bases and J by 5 bases. The CDR3 covers 17 residues. Germline CDR1 SEHNR, CDR2 FQNEAQ (reference sequence). Here the CDR3 DNA reads TGTGCCAGCAGCTTATTCGGGGGACAGGGTGGAACCGGGGAGCTGTTTTTT. Protein sequence: CASSLFGGQGGTGELFF. Together with reference TRBV7-9 and TRBJ2-2, the CDR3 gives the full variable domain: DTGVSQNPRHKITKRGQNVTFRCDPISEHNRLYWYRQTLGQGPEFLTYFQNEAQLEKSRLLSDRFSAERPKGSFSTLEIQRTEQGDSAMYLCASSLFGGQGGTGELFFGEGSRLTVL.

The rearrangement uses TRBV7-8 and TRBJ2-7; D unclear. V lost 4 bases to trimming and J lost 3 bases, with 13 bases between them. CDR3 length: 14 amino acids. CDR1 and CDR2 from the germline V gene are SGHVS and FQNEAQ. CDR3 amino acids: CASSSGRTNYEQYF. The CDR3 nucleotides read TGTGCCAGCAGCTCCGGACGGACCAACTACGAGCAGTACTTC.

The sample holds a few counts of this clone. This chain connects TRBV4-1 to TRBJ2-2; the D gene is possibly TRBD2 (5 bases). The CDR3 extends over 14 amino acids. The V end was cut by 6 bases, the J end by 5 bases, with 13 bases between. Germline V gene sequence: CDR1 MGHRA, CDR2 YSYEKL. CDR3 sequence: CASRSREVTGELFF. The CDR3 DNA sequence: TGCGCCAGCAGATCACGGGAAGTTACCGGGGAGCTGTTTTTT.

The chain joins TRBV28 to TRBJ1-2; 9 bases fit TRBD1. The CDR3 spans 14 residues. J gave up 2 bases and V 5 bases, and 3 bases lay outside the gene matches. The germline V gene encodes CDR1 MDHEN and CDR2 SYDVKM. CDR3 in amino acids: CASSLGQGNYGYTF. For the CDR3, the DNA is TGTGCCAGCAGTCTCGGACAGGGGAACTATGGCTACACCTTC.

The chain uses TRBV19 and TRBJ1-1, with D maybe TRBD1 (6 bases). CDR1 LNHDA and CDR2 SQIVND come from the germline V gene (reference sequence). The CDR3 has 14 residues. Trimming took 5 bases from V and 4 from J, leaving 14 bases between them. CDR3 sequence reads: CASSSQGYSTEAFF. For the CDR3, the DNA is TGTGCCAGTAGTTCACAGGGCTACAGCACTGAAGCTTTCTTT. Complete variable domain (other parts from reference TRBV19 and TRBJ1-1): DGGITQSPKYLFRKEGQNVTLSCEQNLNHDAMYWYRQDPGQGLRLIYYSQIVNDFQKGDIAEGYSVSREKKESFPLTVTSAQKNPTAFYLCASSSQGYSTEAFFGQGTRLTVV.

V usage is TRBV24-1 and J usage is TRBJ2-5; TRBD1 aligns across 8 bases. This CDR3 has 15 residues. Germline V lookup: CDR1 KGHDR, CDR2 SFDVKD. Trimming took 4 bases from V and 4 from J; bases not matched to a gene: 7. Written as DNA, the CDR3 is TGTGCCACCAGTGACCCAGGGGGCGGAGGAGAGACCCAGTACTTC. Translated, it gives CATSDPGGGGETQYF.

This clone was counted only a few times. The chain has TRBV19 and TRBJ2-2; tentatively, D is TRBD1 (5 bases). The V end was cut by 8 bases, the J end by 5 bases, with 21 bases between. Germline V CDR1 and CDR2: LNHDA, SQIVND (reference sequence). There are 16 residues in the CDR3. CDR3: CASSNSQARVTGELFF. The CDR3 region has the DNA TGTGCCAGTTCTAACTCACAGGCCCGTGTAACCGGGGAGCTGTTTTTT.

The chain uses TRBV6-5 and TRBJ2-1; D ambiguous. CDR1 MNHEY and CDR2 SVGAGI come from the germline V gene. This CDR3 has 12 amino acids. With 6 bases removed from V and 5 bases from J, the gap between germline ends came to 8 bases. CDR3 region: CASRTLDNEQFF. As DNA, the CDR3 is TGTGCCAGCAGGACCCTCGACAATGAGCAGTTCTTC.

The chain joins TRBV19 to TRBJ1-1, with D unclear. Trimming took off 3 bases at V and 1 base at J, with 18 bases between the two ends. The V gene's germline CDR1 is LNHDA and CDR2 SQIVND (reference sequence). This CDR3 region has 17 residues. CDR3: CASSISGRRYSNTEAFF. CDR3 DNA sequence: TGTGCCAGTAGTATTTCGGGGAGACGGTATTCGAACACTGAAGCTTTCTTT. The variable domain in full, completed from reference TRBV19 and TRBJ1-1, reads DGGITQSPKYLFRKEGQNVTLSCEQNLNHDAMYWYRQDPGQGLRLIYYSQIVNDFQKGDIAEGYSVSREKKESFPLTVTSAQKNPTAFYLCASSISGRRYSNTEAFFGQGTRLTVV.

The V gene is TRBV9, the J gene TRBJ1-2; D not certain. The CDR3 covers 14 residues. CDR1 SGDLS and CDR2 YYNGEE come from the germline V gene. V was clipped by 5 bases and J by 0 bases, with 11 bases between them. CDR3: CASRAIPPNYGYTF. The CDR3 nucleotides read TGTGCCAGCAGGGCCATACCTCCTAACTATGGCTACACCTTC.

J is TRBJ1-1 and V is TRBV6-5, with D possibly TRBD1 on 5 matching bases. V lost 8 bases and J 2 bases, leaving 12 bases between the germline ends. CDR3 size: 13 residues. Per the germline V gene, CDR1 is MNHEY and CDR2 is SVGAGI. CDR3 region: CASLIGGNTEAFF. The CDR3 DNA sequence: TGTGCCAGCCTTATCGGGGGTAACACTGAAGCTTTCTTT.

V usage is TRBV19 and J usage is TRBJ2-1, with 10 bases that match TRBD2. V gave up 2 bases and J gave up 10 bases; unmatched junction bases: 14. The germline gives CDR1 LNHDA, CDR2 SQIVND (reference sequence). CDR3 length: 17 residues. CDR3 nucleotide sequence: TGTGCCAGTAGTATATATAGCGGGGGGAGTTATTCGAGCGAGCAGTTCTTC. Amino acid sequence: CASSIYSGGSYSSEQFF.